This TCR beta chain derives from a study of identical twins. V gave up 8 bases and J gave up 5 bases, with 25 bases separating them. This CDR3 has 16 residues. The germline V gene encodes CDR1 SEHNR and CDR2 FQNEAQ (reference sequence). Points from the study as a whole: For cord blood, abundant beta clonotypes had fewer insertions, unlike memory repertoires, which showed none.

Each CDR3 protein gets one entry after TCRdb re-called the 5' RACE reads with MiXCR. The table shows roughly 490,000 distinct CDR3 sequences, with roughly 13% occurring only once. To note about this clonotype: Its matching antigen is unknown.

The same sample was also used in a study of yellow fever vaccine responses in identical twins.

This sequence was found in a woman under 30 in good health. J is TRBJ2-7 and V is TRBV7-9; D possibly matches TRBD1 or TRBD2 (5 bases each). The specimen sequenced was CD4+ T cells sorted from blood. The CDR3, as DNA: TGTGCCAGCTCCGGCCCGAGGGCGAAGGGGATCGACGAGCAGTACTTC. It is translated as CASSGPRAKGIDEQYF.